The 9 T cell receptor beta chains below all came from one sample that was sequenced in a study of CD8+CD57+ T cells in acquired aplastic anemia. TCR beta VDJ and CDR3 profiles were obtained from a genomic DNA template. Using its own MiXCR run on the reads, TCRdb lists one record per CDR3 protein. The sample gives about 420,000 distinct CDR3 sequences, around 72% of which show up once; under 4.5% is in the top ten. Sequencing was performed on sorted CD4+, CD8+, or CD8+CD57+ T cells (not recorded which) from PBMCs. These receptors were taken from a human donor in good health, serving as a control.

The chain employs TRBV12-3 or TRBV12-4 and TRBJ2-6; D is undetermined. The CDR3 runs 15 residues. The V and J ends lost 3 bases and 3 bases respectively, with 9 bases between them. CDR3 coding DNA: TGTGCCAGCAGTTTTACTGGGTTTGGGGCCAACGTCCTGACTTTC. This codes for CASSFTGFGANVLTF.

Note on this clonotype: In this CDR3 the conserved last residue, phenylalanine or tryptophan, is missing, so a read error is likely. This chain connects TRBV11-2 to TRBJ2-1, with 7 bases lining up with TRBD1. Germline CDR1 is SGHAT and CDR2 is FQNNGV. The CDR3 runs 15 residues. V dropped 3 bases and J dropped 9; count of bases not matched to a gene: 11. The CDR3 DNA reads as TGTGCCAGCAGCTTGGGACAGATCATAATGGGTGAGCAGTTCCTC. It specifies CASSLGQIIMGEQFL.

The genes are TRBV6-4 and TRBJ1-5, with D uncertain. Germline V CDR1 and CDR2: MRHNA, SNTAGT. The CDR3 runs 15 residues. Between the trimmed V and J ends, which lost 5 bases and 3 bases, there was a span of 14 bases. The CDR3 DNA follows: TGTGCCAGCAGTAGAGATCGGTCAAACAATCAGCCCCAGCATTTT. Translating gives CASSRDRSNNQPQHF.

Only a few counts were recorded for this clonotype. The rearrangement links TRBV29-1 to TRBJ2-5; a weak D match, TRBD1 (6 bases). Germline CDR1 SQVTM, CDR2 ANQGSEA. The CDR3 loop spans 13 amino acids. Deletions cut 3 bases from V and 7 bases from J, with 15 bases between. The CDR3 protein is CSVDRAGVGTQYF. The CDR3 region has the DNA TGCAGCGTTGATAGGGCAGGGGTAGGGACCCAGTACTTC.

As for this clonotype: A much larger clone lies a single base off, so this may be a read error. This chain uses TRBV11-2 with TRBJ1-1; the D gene is possibly TRBD1 (6 bases). The CDR3 sequence is 14 residues long. CDR1 SGHAT and CDR2 FQNNGV come from the germline V gene. The chain's CDR3 is CASSLGGGDTEASF. In DNA, the CDR3 is TGTGCCAGCAGCTTAGGGGGGGGGGACACTGAAGCTTCCTTT.

There are a few counts of this clonotype. The V and J genes are TRBV9 and TRBJ1-2, with 7 positions matching TRBD1. V shed 4 bases, J shed 0 bases, and the junction held 3 bases outside the gene matches. This CDR3 region has 14 residues. The germline V gene has CDR1 SGDLS and CDR2 YYNGEE. The chain's CDR3 is CASSLTGPNYGYTF. The DNA for the CDR3 is TGTGCCAGCAGCTTGACAGGGCCTAACTATGGCTACACCTTC.

Details on this clonotype: The junction departs from germline at one end; a sequencing error may be responsible. The chain uses TRBV7-3 and TRBJ2-7; D gene unclear. Per the germline V gene, CDR1 is SGHTA and CDR2 is FQGTGA. The CDR3 consists of 16 residues. The chain's CDR3 is CASSYEQNNHTYDQYF. The CDR3 DNA reads as TGTGCCAGCAGCTACGAACAGAACAATCACACCTACGACCAGTACTTC.

The genes are TRBV7-4 and TRBJ1-3, with D maybe TRBD1 (5 bases). The CDR3 totals 14 residues. Between the trimmed V and J ends, which lost 11 bases and 6 bases, there was a span of 20 bases. CDR1 and CDR2 from the germline V gene are SGHVT and SQSDAQ. CDR3 sequence (DNA): TGTGCCGGCCGCGAGAGGGACGGTGTAAACACCATATATTTT. Its protein product is CAGRERDGVNTIYF.

V usage is TRBV6-5 and J usage is TRBJ1-5, with 9 positions matching TRBD1. The CDR3 runs to 17 residues. After removal of 6 bases from V and 0 bases from J, the junction contained 9 bases not matched to a gene. Germline assignment: CDR1 MNHEY and CDR2 SVGAGI. The CDR3 region is CASRPGQGVGSNQPQHF. The CDR3 DNA reads TGTGCCAGCAGGCCGGGACAGGGAGTAGGTAGCAATCAGCCCCAGCATTTT.